This T cell receptor beta chain comes out of a study of spatial heterogeneity in lung cancer. With 0 bases removed from V and 1 base from J, the gap between germline ends came to 8 bases. The CDR3 length is 15 residues. In germline, CDR1 is KGHDR, CDR2 SFDVKD. Time point specified: sample taken at primary tumor resection. Whole RNA obtained from tumor, nontumor lung or frozen PBMC underwent sequencing without sorting. The cohort: over 65 early-stage, untreated non-small cell lung cancer patients. TCRdb passed the 5' RACE reads through MiXCR, listing each CDR3 protein once. The sample includes about 75,000 distinct CDR3 sequences, about an eighth of them seen just once.

The sample here was PBMCs, taken at surgery. The sequence came from a male donor with early-stage non-small cell lung cancer. This chain joins TRBV24-1 and TRBJ2-5, with a weak D call TRBD1 (5 bases). The CDR3 loop reads CATSDLMDTQETQYF. CDR3 nucleotides: TGTGCCACCAGTGATTTGATGGACACCCAAGAGACCCAGTACTTC.